Each of the 23 T cell receptor beta chains below was sequenced from the same sample in a study of T cells after yellow fever vaccination. One entry per CDR3 protein results from TCRdb running MiXCR on the 5' RACE reads. There are some 420,000 distinct CDR3 sequences in the sample; about 19% occur only once, and over 15% lies in the top ten. The input for sequencing was PBMCs, taken before the yellow fever booster vaccination. The origin of the receptors is a man aged 18 to 35 who received the YFV17D yellow fever vaccine.

This clonotype was picked up a small number of times. The chain recombines TRBV6-2 or TRBV6-3 with TRBJ2-2, with D possibly being TRBD1 or TRBD2 (5 bases each). This CDR3 is 18 amino acids long. Germline CDR1 and CDR2: MNHEY and SVGEGT. The germline V and J ends were trimmed by 5 bases and 5 bases, with 24 bases remaining between them. The CDR3 DNA reads TGTGCCAGCAGTCCTAGAATCCTGGGGGAACCCCCTACCGGGGAGCTGTTTTTT. It codes for CASSPRILGEPPTGELFF.

The table lists this clonotype with a few counts. This chain connects TRBV4-3 to TRBJ1-1; D remains unclear. The germline V and J ends were trimmed by 3 bases and 0 bases, with 11 bases remaining between them. The CDR3 spans 15 residues. The germline V gene has CDR1 LGHNA and CDR2 YSLEER. The CDR3 DNA is TGCGCCAGCAGCCAGGGCCCGCTTATGAACACTGAAGCTTTCTTT. Translated: CASSQGPLMNTEAFF.

The chain uses TRBV4-2 and TRBJ2-7; D unresolved. The germline gives CDR1 LGHNA, CDR2 YNFKEQ. V was clipped by 1 base and J by 6 bases, with 10 bases between them. This CDR3 is built from 13 residues. CDR3 in amino acids: CASSQGNEAEQYF. The CDR3 DNA reads as TGTGCCAGCAGCCAAGGGAACGAAGCCGAGCAGTACTTC.

This clonotype was observed a handful of times. The CDR3 sequence is CASSYPRRDGEPYEQYV. The CDR3 bases are TGTGCCAGCAGTTACCCACGCCGGGACGGGGAACCCTACGAGCAGTACGTC. The chain recombines TRBV6-2 or TRBV6-3 with TRBJ2-7; the D gene could be TRBD1 or TRBD2 (5 bases each). The length of the CDR3 is 17 residues. Trimming shortened V by 2 bases and J by 2 bases, and 19 bases separated the two germline ends. The germline V gene encodes CDR1 MNHEY and CDR2 SVGEGT.

The genes are TRBV29-1 and TRBJ2-2; TRBD2 matches 10 bases. Germline CDR1 reads SQVTM; CDR2 reads ANQGSEA. Germline trimming cut 5 bases from V and 5 bases from J; bases unmatched to any gene: 5. The CDR3 runs 14 residues. The CDR3 reads CSVPQLAGTGELFF. CDR3 nucleotides: TGCAGCGTTCCGCAACTAGCGGGGACCGGGGAGCTGTTTTTT.

The CDR3 sequence: CASSQAIQDTQYF. Here the CDR3 DNA reads TGTGCCAGCAGCCAAGCTATACAGGATACGCAGTATTTT. J is TRBJ2-3 and V is TRBV4-2; D not certain. The CDR3 runs 13 residues. The V end lost 1 base, the J end lost 6 bases, and 8 bases lay between the germline ends. Germline V gene sequence: CDR1 LGHNA, CDR2 YNFKEQ.

This chain connects TRBV5-1 to TRBJ2-2; D is uncertain. Trimming stripped 4 bases from V and 7 bases from J, with 14 bases between. CDR3 length: 14 residues. The germline gives CDR1 SGHRS, CDR2 YFSETQ. The CDR3: CASSPDISNGELFF. The CDR3 DNA reads TGCGCCAGCAGCCCCGACATATCCAACGGGGAGCTGTTTTTT.

The chain uses TRBV6-1 and TRBJ2-1; 10 bases are a match to TRBD1. The length of the CDR3 is 13 residues. V was clipped by 6 bases and J by 15 bases; unmatched bases: 11. Germline V gene data show CDR1 as MNHNS and CDR2 as SASEGT. As DNA, the CDR3 is TGTGCCAGCAGCGACAGGGGGCTTGTGTTATGGTTCTTC. This encodes CASSDRGLVLWFF.

V gene TRBV7-2 combines with J gene TRBJ2-7; D may correspond to TRBD1 or TRBD2 (6 bases each). The germline V gene has CDR1 SGHTA and CDR2 FQGNSA. There are 15 residues in the CDR3. The V end lost 2 bases, the J end lost 0 bases, and 11 bases lay between the germline ends. This chain's CDR3 is CASSLLGGTSYEQYF. The CDR3 nucleotides read TGTGCCAGCAGCTTATTGGGGGGCACCTCCTACGAGCAGTACTTC.

V is TRBV29-1 and J is TRBJ1-1; D call uncertain. Trimming took 3 bases from V and 5 from J, leaving 13 bases between them. The CDR3 sequence is 13 residues long. Germline V CDR1 and CDR2: SQVTM, ANQGSEA. The CDR3 DNA reads as TGCAGCGTTGAGAAGACCCTGGAAACTGAAGCTTTCTTT. Translating gives CSVEKTLETEAFF. The full variable domain, with the rest looked up from reference TRBV29-1 and TRBJ1-1, is SAVISQKPSRDICQRGTSLTIQCQVDSQVTMMFWYRQQPGQSLTLIATANQGSEATYESGFVIDKFPISRPNLTFSTLTVSNMSPEDSSIYLCSVEKTLETEAFFGQGTRLTVV.

This clonotype has only a few counts. The gene calls are TRBV4-1 and TRBJ1-5; D gene unclear. Between the trimmed V and J ends, which lost 0 bases and 15 bases, there was a span of 15 bases. CDR3 length: 13 amino acids. CDR1 and CDR2 from the germline V gene are MGHRA and YSYEKL. The CDR3 sequence is CASSQEESRSRHF. The CDR3, as DNA: TGCGCCAGCAGCCAAGAGGAAAGCCGGAGCCGGCATTTT.

This chain links TRBV6-1 with TRBJ2-7; possible D gene TRBD2, 5 bases. Per germline, CDR1 MNHNS and CDR2 SASEGT. The CDR3 is made up of 11 amino acids. V was pared by 6 bases and J by 3 bases, with 6 bases between. Written as DNA, the CDR3 is TGTGCCAGCAGAGACTACTACGAGCAGTACGTC. Its protein is CASRDYYEQYV.

There are a few counts of this clonotype. This chain uses TRBV4-2 with TRBJ2-1; 9 bases match TRBD1. Germline V gene data show CDR1 as LGHNA and CDR2 as YNFKEQ. There are 14 residues in the CDR3. V dropped 5 bases and J dropped 5; count of bases not matched to a gene: 4. The DNA for the CDR3 is TGTGCCAGCAGCGGGGACAGGGTAGACAATGAGCAGTTCTTC. Translating it yields CASSGDRVDNEQFF.

The CDR3 here is CATSDSSYGTSTDTQYF. DNA of the CDR3: TGTGCCACCAGTGATTCGTCCTACGGGACTAGCACAGATACGCAGTATTTT. The gene calls are TRBV24-1 and TRBJ2-3; TRBD2 might be the D (6 bases). The germline CDR1 and CDR2 sequences are KGHDR and SFDVKD. The CDR3 loop spans 17 amino acids. The V gene lost 2 bases and the J gene lost 0 bases, with 14 bases spanning the gap.

This clonotype was counted only a few times. The chain links TRBV11-1 to TRBJ2-1, with D perhaps TRBD1 (6 bases). This CDR3 has 15 residues. The V end lost 5 bases, the J end lost 9 bases, and 20 bases lay between the germline ends. Germline CDR1 SGHAT, CDR2 FQDESV (reference sequence). CDR3 nucleotides: TGTGCCAGCAGCGCACCGGACAGTAGGTTATTTGAGCAGTTCTTC. This translates into CASSAPDSRLFEQFF.

The V and J genes are TRBV7-2 and TRBJ1-2; 7 bases agree with TRBD1. The CDR3 covers 14 residues. The ends lost 5 bases at V and 8 bases at J; junction bases unmatched: 11. Per germline, CDR1 SGHTA and CDR2 FQGNSA. The DNA for the CDR3 is TGTGCCAGCAGCCCGATAAAGGGGGCAGTCGGCTACACCTTC. Translated, it gives CASSPIKGAVGYTF.

The V gene is TRBV7-6, the J gene TRBJ2-7; a possible D gene is TRBD1 (6 bases). The V end lost 3 bases, the J end lost 4 bases, and 19 bases lay between the germline ends. CDR1 and CDR2 (germline): SGHVS, FNYEAQ. This CDR3 comprises 16 residues. The CDR3 DNA follows: TGTGCCAGCAGCTTGGGACCGGGACAAGGGCTTTACGAGCAGTACTTC. It is translated as CASSLGPGQGLYEQYF. The variable domain in full, completed from reference TRBV7-6 and TRBJ2-7, reads GAGVSQSPRYKVTKRGQDVALRCDPISGHVSLYWYRQALGQGPEFLTYFNYEAQQDKSGLPNDRFSAERPEGSISTLTIQRTEQRDSAMYRCASSLGPGQGLYEQYFGPGTRLTVT.

This clonotype appeared a few times. This sequence joins TRBV9 and TRBJ1-2; 7 bases fit TRBD1. J was trimmed by 3 bases and V by 3 bases; bases with no gene match: 8. This CDR3 is 15 amino acids long. From germline, CDR1 is SGDLS and CDR2 YYNGEE. CDR3 sequence (DNA): TGTGCCAGCAGCGGAGACAGGGTTTATGACTATGGCTACACCTTC. Translation: CASSGDRVYDYGYTF.

This clonotype was detected a few times. The rearrangement joins TRBV20-1 to TRBJ2-5; D is possibly TRBD2 (7 bases). Germline assignment: CDR1 DFQATT and CDR2 SNEGSKA (reference sequence). With 5 bases removed from V and 0 bases from J, the gap between germline ends came to 16 bases. The length of the CDR3 is 15 residues. CDR3 in amino acids: CSAARGARHQETQYF. The DNA for the CDR3 is TGCAGTGCTGCCCGGGGGGCCCGCCACCAAGAGACCCAGTACTTC.

This clonotype was recorded a few times. The V gene is TRBV2, the J gene TRBJ1-5; D unclear. The length of the CDR3 is 14 residues. The ends were cut back, 6 bases at V and 3 bases at J, with 12 bases in the middle. Germline V lookup: CDR1 SNHLY, CDR2 FYNNEI. CDR3 sequence reads: CASSSSGNNQPQHF. In DNA form, the CDR3 reads TGTGCCAGCAGCTCCTCCGGAAACAATCAGCCCCAGCATTTT.

The chain is built from TRBV19 and TRBJ1-5; D not resolved. Germline loops: CDR1 LNHDA, CDR2 SQIVND (reference sequence). CDR3 size: 14 residues. The V end was cut by 4 bases, the J end by 2 bases, with 9 bases between. CDR3 coding DNA: TGTGCCAGTAGTAAGTGGAGGGGCAATCAGCCCCAGCATTTT. It codes for CASSKWRGNQPQHF.

This clonotype has a handful of counts. The rearrangement links TRBV7-2 to TRBJ1-1; 8 bases are a match to TRBD1. The CDR3 loop spans 16 amino acids. Germline values: CDR1 SGHTA, CDR2 FQGNSA. V lost 0 bases to trimming and J lost 4 bases; unmatched junction nucleotides: 7. This chain's CDR3 is CASSLAYFRGPTEAFF. For the CDR3, the DNA is TGTGCCAGCAGCTTAGCGTACTTCAGGGGGCCCACTGAAGCTTTCTTT.

V and J are TRBV29-1 and TRBJ2-7, with unresolved D. The CDR3 has 14 residues. From germline, CDR1 is SQVTM and CDR2 ANQGSEA. Trimming shortened V by 2 bases and J by 2 bases, and 13 bases separated the two germline ends. CDR3 nucleotide sequence: TGCAGCGTTGAATTCGGGTATTCACCCTACGAGCAGTACTTC. This gives the protein CSVEFGYSPYEQYF.